These 27 T cell receptor beta chains were sequenced from one sample in a study of post-analysis software for immune sequencing data. General study points: Roughly five TRBV segments appeared more often in patients than in controls, and TRBV5-6, TRBV5-1 and TRBV20-1 were among these.

Unique molecular identifiers were carried by the TCR beta cDNA libraries. From the PCR reads, TCRdb called clonotypes with MiXCR, one entry per CDR3 protein. This table has 800,000 to 950,000 distinct CDR3 sequences, around 53% appearing once. These receptors' antigens are unknown. Input material: blood. Every receptor here comes from a girl under 18 with multiple sclerosis.

This sequence joins TRBV20-1 and TRBJ2-5; possible D gene TRBD2, 5 bases. Judging by the DNA end, TRBJ2-7 fits better; the J call may be wrong. Germline values: CDR1 DFQATT, CDR2 SNEGSKA (reference sequence). The CDR3 totals 14 residues. The CDR3: CSARDSSRVNEQYF. In DNA form, the CDR3 reads TGCAGTGCTAGAGACAGCTCGAGGGTCAACGAGCAGTACTTC.

In this sample, this clonotype turned up a few times. The rearrangement joins TRBV12-3 or TRBV12-4 to TRBJ2-7, with 12 bases fitting TRBD1. The CDR3 has 17 residues. Germline trimming cut 5 bases from V and 3 bases from J; bases unmatched to any gene: 11. CDR3 in amino acids: CASSPGQGARGFYEQYF. DNA for the CDR3: TGTGCCAGCAGTCCGGGACAGGGGGCGCGAGGGTTCTACGAGCAGTACTTC.

J is TRBJ2-1 and V is TRBV20-1, with 7 bases matching TRBD2. Germline CDR1 DFQATT, CDR2 SNEGSKA (reference sequence). This CDR3 has 15 amino acids. Germline trimming cut 4 bases from V and 4 bases from J; bases unmatched to any gene: 10. This chain's CDR3 is CSATGGQSGYNEQFF. CDR3 DNA: TGCAGTGCTACGGGAGGTCAAAGCGGGTACAATGAGCAGTTCTTC.

This chain joins TRBV5-5 and TRBJ2-1; possibly TRBD1 for D (5 bases). Trimming left V 0 bases short and J 14 bases short, with 9 bases between. Per germline, CDR1 SGHKS and CDR2 YYEKEE (reference sequence). The CDR3 covers 11 residues. The CDR3 nucleotides read TGTGCCAGCAGCTTGGACAGGCCGAAGTTCTTC. It translates to CASSLDRPKFF.

The gene calls are TRBV20-1 and TRBJ2-5, with D perhaps TRBD1 or TRBD2 (5 bases each). The CDR3 has 15 residues. Germline CDR1 is DFQATT and CDR2 is SNEGSKA (reference sequence). V shed 5 bases and J shed 5 bases, with 21 bases lying between them. CDR3 nucleotides: TGCAGTGCTCCAGACGTCCCGGGGCGCGGTGAGACCCAGTACTTC. This gives the protein CSAPDVPGRGETQYF.

This clonotype was observed at least ten times. This chain links TRBV12-3 or TRBV12-4 with TRBJ2-6, with unresolved D. Trimming left V 1 base short and J 1 base short, with 5 bases between. CDR3 length equals 15 residues. The CDR3 sequence is CASSLGVSGANVLTF. The CDR3 bases are TGTGCCAGCAGTTTAGGTGTTTCTGGGGCCAACGTCCTGACTTTC.

The chain joins TRBV21-1 to TRBJ2-2; TRBD1, the table's D call, lacks a check against the DNA. TRBV21-1 is described as a pseudogene. The CDR3 sequence is 15 residues long. CDR3 region: CATRDRGVNTGELFF. Here the CDR3 DNA reads TGTGCCACAAGGGACAGGGGGGTTAACACCGGGGAGCTGTTTTTT.

The chain couples TRBV7-3 to TRBJ2-4, with D unclear. The J call may be incorrect, as the DNA end agrees better with TRBJ2-7. Germline assignment: CDR1 SGHTA and CDR2 FQGTGA. This CDR3 spans 15 amino acids. The CDR3 coding sequence is TGTGCCAGCAGTCTAGTTCCGACCAGCTCCTACGAGCAGTACTTC. This codes for CASSLVPTSSYEQYF.

This clonotype appeared a single time. The chain has TRBV5-1 and TRBJ2-3; 7 nucleotides line up with TRBD1. The CDR3 has 16 amino acids. V gave up 0 bases and J gave up 0 bases; unmatched junction bases: 4. Germline lookup yields CDR1 SGHRS and CDR2 YFSETQ. The CDR3 DNA reads TGCGCCAGCAGCTTGGAAGGGGGCCTTAGCACAGATACGCAGTATTTT. It codes for CASSLEGGLSTDTQYF.

This chain uses TRBV24-1 with TRBJ2-1; 10 nucleotides line up with TRBD2. Germline V CDR1 and CDR2: KGHDR, SFDVKD. Trimming removed 4 bases from V and 9 bases from J; junction bases left unmatched: 8. CDR3 length: 15 residues. The CDR3 DNA follows: TGTGCCACCAGTGACTCCAGGACTAGCGGCGGTGAGCAGTTCTTC. Its translation is CATSDSRTSGGEQFF.

The chain recombines TRBV20-1 with TRBJ2-7; TRBD1 matches at 9 bases. The CDR3 runs 15 residues. Germline CDR1 is DFQATT and CDR2 is SNEGSKA (reference sequence). The J segment lost 5 bases and the V segment lost 3 bases, leaving 11 bases of the junction unmatched. The CDR3 bases are TGCAGTGCTAGCAGGGGGGATACAGGGGGCAACGAGCAGTACTTC. Amino acids: CSASRGDTGGNEQYF.

This clonotype was counted once. The CDR3 coding sequence is TGTGCCAGCAGCTTAGGGGTGACAGGCTCCTATGGCTACACCTTC. Translated: CASSLGVTGSYGYTF. The chain carries TRBV7-2 and TRBJ1-2; D perhaps matches TRBD1 (6 bases). Trimming cost V 1 base and J 4 bases, with 13 bases left between them. Per the germline V gene, CDR1 is SGHTA and CDR2 is FQGNSA. The CDR3 contains 15 residues.

A few counts support this clonotype. This chain connects TRBV12-3 or TRBV12-4 to TRBJ1-2, with D possibly being TRBD1 (5 bases). V was pared by 2 bases and J by 3 bases, with 10 bases between. This CDR3 has 14 amino acids. CDR3 DNA sequence: TGTGCCAGCAGTTTAAAGGGGAAGGACTATGGCTACACCTTC. It translates to CASSLKGKDYGYTF.

The CDR3 here is CASSRGLAPRNEQFF. CDR3 nucleotide sequence: TGCGCCAGCAGCCGAGGACTAGCGCCACGAAATGAGCAGTTCTTC. The rearrangement links TRBV5-1 to TRBJ2-1, with 9 nucleotides matching TRBD2. CDR1 and CDR2 (germline): SGHRS, YFSETQ. The CDR3 contains 15 residues. Germline trimming cut 4 bases from V and 7 bases from J; bases unmatched to any gene: 9.

The chain employs TRBV20-1 and TRBJ2-1; 11 nucleotides match TRBD2. Germline V lookup: CDR1 DFQATT, CDR2 SNEGSKA (reference sequence). CDR3 length: 14 amino acids. Trimming at V came to 6 bases and at J to 9 bases, leaving 10 bases not matched to a gene. The CDR3 spells CSAPNSGRVGEQFF. The CDR3 coding sequence is TGCAGTGCGCCGAATAGCGGGAGGGTGGGTGAGCAGTTCTTC.

In its sample, this clonotype was seen a few times. The chain carries TRBV7-2 and TRBJ2-5; TRBD1 matches 11 bases. This CDR3 region has 16 residues. V was pared by 5 bases and J by 4 bases, with 9 bases of the junction left unmatched. Per the germline V gene, CDR1 is SGHTA and CDR2 is FQGNSA. The CDR3 protein is CASSPRGQGARETQYF. The CDR3 region has the DNA TGTGCCAGCAGCCCCCGAGGACAGGGGGCTCGAGAGACCCAGTACTTC.

The J gene is TRBJ2-3, the V gene TRBV12-3 or TRBV12-4; no firm D call. There are 12 residues in the CDR3. The ends were cut back, 7 bases at V and 5 bases at J, with 10 bases in the middle. The CDR3 loop is CASMRHGDTQYF. The CDR3, as DNA: TGTGCCAGCATGAGGCATGGAGATACGCAGTATTTT.

The chain has TRBV12-3 or TRBV12-4 and TRBJ2-3, with D maybe TRBD1 (5 bases). Trimming took off 5 bases at V and 1 base at J, with 16 bases between the two ends. This CDR3 is built from 16 residues. CDR3 region: CASSLGVFSGTDTQYF. CDR3 nucleotides: TGTGCCAGCAGTCTAGGGGTTTTCTCCGGCACAGATACGCAGTATTTT.

V gene TRBV7-2 combines with J gene TRBJ2-1; TRBD2 might be the D (7 bases). V was clipped by 7 bases and J by 8 bases, with 18 bases between them. Germline CDR1 SGHTA, CDR2 FQGNSA. The CDR3 runs 14 residues. CDR3 sequence: CASKGGGPFDEQFF. CDR3 DNA: TGTGCCAGCAAGGGGGGGGGGCCATTCGATGAGCAGTTCTTC.

The rearrangement uses TRBV29-1 and TRBJ2-7; possible D gene TRBD1, 7 bases. The CDR3 runs to 15 residues. The V and J ends lost 4 bases and 7 bases respectively, with 23 bases between them. The V gene's germline CDR1 is SQVTM and CDR2 ANQGSEA. The CDR3 loop is CSVGPGGIGGREQYF. Written as DNA, the CDR3 is TGCAGCGTTGGTCCAGGGGGGATTGGTGGTAGGGAGCAGTACTTC.

This chain connects TRBV5-1 to TRBJ2-1; 9 positions agree with TRBD2. Per germline, CDR1 SGHRS and CDR2 YFSETQ. This CDR3 is 16 amino acids long. With 2 bases clipped from V and 5 bases from J, the junction kept 8 bases outside the gene matches. CDR3 loop: CASSFGRGGQDNEQFF. The CDR3 DNA reads as TGCGCCAGCAGCTTTGGGCGGGGGGGCCAAGACAATGAGCAGTTCTTC.

This clonotype was seen a handful of times. The chain recombines TRBV5-1 with TRBJ2-1; 14 bases fit TRBD2. CDR1 is SGHRS and CDR2 is YFSETQ in the germline V gene. V was pared by 3 bases and J by 2 bases, with 7 bases of the junction left unmatched. The CDR3 runs 18 residues. CDR3 residues: CASSSGTSGRVTYNEQFF. DNA of the CDR3: TGCGCCAGCAGCTCCGGGACTAGCGGGAGAGTAACCTACAATGAGCAGTTCTTC.

This clonotype was observed a few times. The rearrangement joins TRBV7-9 to TRBJ2-7; no definite D call. This CDR3 is built from 14 residues. V was pared by 1 base and J by 0 bases, with 7 bases between. Per the germline V gene, CDR1 is SEHNR and CDR2 is FQNEAQ (reference sequence). The DNA for the CDR3 is TGTGCCAGCAGCTTAGAGGAGATCTCCTACGAGCAGTACTTC. As protein: CASSLEEISYEQYF.

The rearrangement joins TRBV29-1 to TRBJ2-5; 11 bases map to TRBD2. This CDR3 has 15 residues. Germline V gene sequence: CDR1 SQVTM, CDR2 ANQGSEA. Unmatched junction bases numbered 7, after V lost 6 bases and J lost 1 base. The CDR3 protein is CSVAGLAGFQETQYF. The CDR3 DNA reads TGCAGCGTCGCTGGACTAGCGGGTTTCCAAGAGACCCAGTACTTC.

This sequence joins TRBV11-2 and TRBJ2-7; maybe TRBD2 (5 bases). Trimming cost V 4 bases and J 2 bases, with 12 bases left between them. Germline V CDR1 and CDR2: SGHAT, FQNNGV. This CDR3 contains 14 residues. The CDR3 region is CASSSWERTYEQYF. The CDR3 DNA sequence: TGTGCCAGCAGCTCTTGGGAGCGGACCTACGAGCAGTACTTC.

Only a few counts were recorded for this clonotype. The J gene is TRBJ2-3, the V gene TRBV29-1, with D tentatively TRBD2 (6 bases). The CDR3 contains 13 residues. Trimming stripped 4 bases from V and 5 bases from J, with 13 bases between. The V gene's germline CDR1 is SQVTM and CDR2 ANQGSEA. The CDR3 here is CSVVVGGGDTQYF. The CDR3 DNA sequence: TGCAGCGTTGTAGTGGGGGGTGGAGATACGCAGTATTTT.

This clonotype has a handful of counts. The V gene is TRBV7-2, the J gene TRBJ2-1, with TRBD2 as a possible D gene (5 bases). Germline lookup yields CDR1 SGHTA and CDR2 FQGNSA. V gave up 2 bases and J gave up 7 bases, with 9 bases separating them. The CDR3 has 13 amino acids. CDR3 residues: CASSLIGGNEQFF. The CDR3 nucleotides read TGTGCCAGCAGCTTAATTGGCGGGAATGAGCAGTTCTTC.